This T cell receptor (beta chain) was captured by sequencing in a study of blood T cell repertoires in COVID-19. Overall study context: PBMCs, B-cell-depleted T cells, or T cells provided the cDNA or gDNA that made up the material.

The table came from immunoSEQ multiplex PCR; TCRdb's copy has only in-frame clones and leaves some out. Among 200,000 to 250,000 clones listed, approximately 90% were seen once. This clone was found a few times. Patients at the Seattle site were enrolled during active infection and followed longitudinally. This receptor was identified in a man aged 25 to 40 with COVID-19, enrolled during active disease. The source material was peripheral blood.

The CDR3 sequence: CASSFSSGVPYEQYF. The CDR3, as DNA: TGTGCCAGCAGTTTTAGTTCCGGGGTCCCCTACGAGCAGTACTTC. The J gene is TRBJ2-7, the V gene TRBV28, with D possibly being TRBD2 (5 bases). Trimming took 3 bases from V and 2 from J, leaving 14 bases between them. Germline-derived CDR1 and CDR2 are MDHEN and SYDVKM. CDR3 length equals 15 residues.